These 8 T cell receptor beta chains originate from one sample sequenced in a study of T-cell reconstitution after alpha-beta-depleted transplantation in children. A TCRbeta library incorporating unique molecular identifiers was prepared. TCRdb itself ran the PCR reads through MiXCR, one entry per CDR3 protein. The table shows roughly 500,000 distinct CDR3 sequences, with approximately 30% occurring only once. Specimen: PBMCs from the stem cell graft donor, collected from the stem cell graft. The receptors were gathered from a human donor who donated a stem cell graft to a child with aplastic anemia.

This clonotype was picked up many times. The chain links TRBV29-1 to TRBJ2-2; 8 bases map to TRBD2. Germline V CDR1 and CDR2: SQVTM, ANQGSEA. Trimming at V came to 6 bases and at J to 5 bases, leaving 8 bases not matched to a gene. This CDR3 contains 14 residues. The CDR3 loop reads CSVEDGTRTGELFF. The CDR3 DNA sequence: TGCAGCGTCGAGGACGGGACTAGGACCGGGGAGCTGTTTTTT.

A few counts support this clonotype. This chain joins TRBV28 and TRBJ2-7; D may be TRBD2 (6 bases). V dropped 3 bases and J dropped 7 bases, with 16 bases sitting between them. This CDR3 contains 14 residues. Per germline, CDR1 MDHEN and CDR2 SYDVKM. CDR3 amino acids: CASSFPQEGSEQYF. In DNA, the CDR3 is TGTGCCAGCAGTTTCCCCCAGGAGGGTTCAGAGCAGTACTTC.

In nucleotides, the CDR3 is TGCGCCAGCAGCTCTAGCCCTGGAGACCAAGAGACCCAGTACTTC. Translated, it gives CASSSSPGDQETQYF. This rearrangement joins TRBV5-1 to TRBJ2-5, with D possibly being TRBD2 (5 bases). The CDR3 runs 15 residues. Germline V gives CDR1 SGHRS, CDR2 YFSETQ. V lost 3 bases to trimming and J lost 0 bases, with 12 bases between them.

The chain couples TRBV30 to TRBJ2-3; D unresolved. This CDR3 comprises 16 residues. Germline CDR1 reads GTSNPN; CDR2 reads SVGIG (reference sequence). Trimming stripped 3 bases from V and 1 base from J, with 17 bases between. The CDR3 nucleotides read TGTGCCTGGAGGGGGTATGTGGGCCTTCGCACAGATACGCAGTATTTT. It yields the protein CAWRGYVGLRTDTQYF.

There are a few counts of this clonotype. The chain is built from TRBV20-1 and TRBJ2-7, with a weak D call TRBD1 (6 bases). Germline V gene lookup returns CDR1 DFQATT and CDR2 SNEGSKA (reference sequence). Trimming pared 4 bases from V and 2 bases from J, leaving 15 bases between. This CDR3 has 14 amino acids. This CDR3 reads CSANSDRRTYEQYV. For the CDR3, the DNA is TGCAGTGCTAACTCTGACAGGAGGACCTACGAGCAGTACGTC.

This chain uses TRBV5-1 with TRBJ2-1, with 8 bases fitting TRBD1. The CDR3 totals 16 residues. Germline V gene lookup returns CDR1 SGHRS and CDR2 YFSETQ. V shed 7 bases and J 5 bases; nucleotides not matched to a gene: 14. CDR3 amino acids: CASHPVGTGLNNEQFF. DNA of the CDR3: TGCGCCAGCCACCCGGTGGGGACAGGCCTAAACAATGAGCAGTTCTTC.

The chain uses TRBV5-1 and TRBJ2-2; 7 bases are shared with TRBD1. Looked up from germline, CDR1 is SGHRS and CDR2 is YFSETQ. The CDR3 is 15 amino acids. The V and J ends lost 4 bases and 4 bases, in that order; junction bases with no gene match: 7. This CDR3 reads CASSERQGPTGELFF. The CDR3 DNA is TGCGCCAGCAGCGAGAGACAGGGTCCCACCGGGGAGCTGTTTTTT.

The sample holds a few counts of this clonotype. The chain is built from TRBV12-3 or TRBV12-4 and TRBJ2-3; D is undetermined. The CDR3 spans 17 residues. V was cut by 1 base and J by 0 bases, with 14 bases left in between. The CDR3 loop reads CASSLGLGGTSTDTQYF. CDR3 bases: TGTGCCAGCAGTTTAGGCCTAGGCGGTACTAGCACAGATACGCAGTATTTT.